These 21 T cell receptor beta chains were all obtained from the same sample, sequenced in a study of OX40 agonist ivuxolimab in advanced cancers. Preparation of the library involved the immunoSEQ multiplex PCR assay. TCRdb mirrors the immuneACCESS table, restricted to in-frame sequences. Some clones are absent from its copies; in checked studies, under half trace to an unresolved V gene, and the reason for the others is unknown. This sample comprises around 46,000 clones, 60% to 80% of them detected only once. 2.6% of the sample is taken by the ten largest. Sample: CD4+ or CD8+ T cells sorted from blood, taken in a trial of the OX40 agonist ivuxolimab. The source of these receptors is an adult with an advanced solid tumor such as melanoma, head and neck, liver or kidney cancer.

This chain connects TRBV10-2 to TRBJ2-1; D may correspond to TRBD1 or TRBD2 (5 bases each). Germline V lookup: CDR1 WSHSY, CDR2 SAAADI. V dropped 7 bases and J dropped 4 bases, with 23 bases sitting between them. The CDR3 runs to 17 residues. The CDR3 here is CASMQIPLRGEYNEQFF. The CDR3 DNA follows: TGCGCCAGCATGCAAATACCCCTGCGAGGGGAATACAATGAGCAGTTCTTC.

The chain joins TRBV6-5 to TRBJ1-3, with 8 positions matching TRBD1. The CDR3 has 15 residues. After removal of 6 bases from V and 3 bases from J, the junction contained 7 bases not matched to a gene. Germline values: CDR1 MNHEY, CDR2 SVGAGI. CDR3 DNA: TGTGCCAGCAGGCGACAGGGGTCCCTTGGAAACACCATATATTTT. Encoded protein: CASRRQGSLGNTIYF.

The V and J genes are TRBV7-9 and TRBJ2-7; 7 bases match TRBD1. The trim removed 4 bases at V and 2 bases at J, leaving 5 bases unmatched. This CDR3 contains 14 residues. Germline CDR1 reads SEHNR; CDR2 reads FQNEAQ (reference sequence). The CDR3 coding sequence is TGTGCCAGCAGCTCCACGACAGGGACCTACGAGCAGTACTTC. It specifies CASSSTTGTYEQYF.

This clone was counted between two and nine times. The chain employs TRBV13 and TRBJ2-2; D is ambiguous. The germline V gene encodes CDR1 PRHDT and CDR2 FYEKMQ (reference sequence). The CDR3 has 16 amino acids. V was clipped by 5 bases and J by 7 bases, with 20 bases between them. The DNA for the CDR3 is TGTGCCAGCAGCCCACCCTGGCCCGATTCCCTCGGGGAGCTGTTTTTT. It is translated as CASSPPWPDSLGELFF.

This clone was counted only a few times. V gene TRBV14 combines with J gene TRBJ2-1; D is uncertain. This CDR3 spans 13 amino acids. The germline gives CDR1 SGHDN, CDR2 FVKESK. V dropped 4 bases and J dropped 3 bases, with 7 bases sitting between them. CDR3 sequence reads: CASSLGNYNEQFF. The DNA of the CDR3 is TGTGCCAGCAGCCTCGGCAACTACAATGAGCAGTTCTTC.

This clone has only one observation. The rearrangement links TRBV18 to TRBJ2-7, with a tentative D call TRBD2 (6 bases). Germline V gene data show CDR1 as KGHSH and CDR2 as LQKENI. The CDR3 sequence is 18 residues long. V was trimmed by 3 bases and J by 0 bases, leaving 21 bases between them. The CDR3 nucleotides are TGTGCCAGCTCACCGGGTGGGCTAGCGAAACTTATCTCCTACGAGCAGTACTTC. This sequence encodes CASSPGGLAKLISYEQYF.

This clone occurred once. In nucleotides, the CDR3 is TGTGCCAGCAGCTTAAATAGCAATCAGCCCCAGCATTTT. This translates into CASSLNSNQPQHF. This chain links TRBV7-2 with TRBJ1-5; D is ambiguous. This CDR3 is built from 13 residues. Germline CDR1 and CDR2: SGHTA and FQGNSA. The V end was cut by 2 bases, the J end by 0 bases, with 2 bases between. The variable domain in full, completed from reference TRBV7-2 and TRBJ1-5, reads GAGVSQSPSNKVTEKGKDVELRCDPISGHTALYWYRQSLGQGLEFLIYFQGNSAPDKSGLPSDRFSAERTGGSVSTLTIQRTQQEDSAVYLCASSLNSNQPQHFGDGTRLSIL.

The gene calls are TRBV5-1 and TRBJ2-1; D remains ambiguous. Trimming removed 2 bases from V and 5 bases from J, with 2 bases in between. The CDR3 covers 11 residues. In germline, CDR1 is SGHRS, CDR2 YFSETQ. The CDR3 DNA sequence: TGCGCCAGCAGCTTCGACAATGAGCAGTTCTTC. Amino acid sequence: CASSFDNEQFF.

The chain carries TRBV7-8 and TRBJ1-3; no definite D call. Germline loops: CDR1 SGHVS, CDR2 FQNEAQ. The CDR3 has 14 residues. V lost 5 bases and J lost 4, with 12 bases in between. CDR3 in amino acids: CASSPVNTGNTIYF. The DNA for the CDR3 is TGTGCCAGCAGCCCCGTTAATACGGGAAACACCATATATTTT.

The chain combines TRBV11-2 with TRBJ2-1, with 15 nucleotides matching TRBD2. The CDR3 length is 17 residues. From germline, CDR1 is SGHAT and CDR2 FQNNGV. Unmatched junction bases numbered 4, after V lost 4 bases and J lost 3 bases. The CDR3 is CASSWGLAGGLYNEQFF. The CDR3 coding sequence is TGTGCCAGCAGCTGGGGACTAGCGGGAGGCCTCTACAATGAGCAGTTCTTC.

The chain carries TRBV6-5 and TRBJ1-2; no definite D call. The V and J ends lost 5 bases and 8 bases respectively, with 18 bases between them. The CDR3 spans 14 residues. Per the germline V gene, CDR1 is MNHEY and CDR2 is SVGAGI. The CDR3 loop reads CASSEGLALGGYTF. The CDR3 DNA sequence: TGTGCCAGCAGTGAAGGCCTTGCTCTAGGGGGCTACACCTTC.

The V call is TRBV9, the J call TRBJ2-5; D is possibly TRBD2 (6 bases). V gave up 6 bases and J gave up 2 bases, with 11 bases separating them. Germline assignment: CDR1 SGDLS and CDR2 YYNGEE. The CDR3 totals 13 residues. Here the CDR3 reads CASNPGGQETQYF. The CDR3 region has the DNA TGTGCCAGCAACCCTGGGGGGCAAGAGACCCAGTACTTC.

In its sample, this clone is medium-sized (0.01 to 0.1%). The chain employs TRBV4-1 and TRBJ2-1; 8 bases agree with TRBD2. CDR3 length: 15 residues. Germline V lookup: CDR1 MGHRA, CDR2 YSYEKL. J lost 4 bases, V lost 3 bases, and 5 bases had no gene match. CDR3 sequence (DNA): TGCGCCAGCAGCCAGAGGAGCGGGGGATACAATGAGCAGTTCTTC. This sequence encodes CASSQRSGGYNEQFF.

CDR3 sequence reads: CASSETAREQYF. CDR3 bases: TGTGCCAGCAGTGAGACAGCCCGCGAGCAGTACTTC. The chain couples TRBV28 to TRBJ2-7, with D tentatively TRBD1 (5 bases). The CDR3 has 12 amino acids. Germline CDR1 is MDHEN and CDR2 is SYDVKM. V lost 5 bases, J lost 6 bases, and 11 bases lay in between.

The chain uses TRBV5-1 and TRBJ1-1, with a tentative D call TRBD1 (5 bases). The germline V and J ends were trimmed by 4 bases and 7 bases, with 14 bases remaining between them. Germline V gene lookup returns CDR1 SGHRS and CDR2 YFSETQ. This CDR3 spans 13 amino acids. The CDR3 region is CASSGTTLGEAFF. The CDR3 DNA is TGCGCCAGCAGCGGGACTACCCTGGGTGAAGCTTTCTTT.

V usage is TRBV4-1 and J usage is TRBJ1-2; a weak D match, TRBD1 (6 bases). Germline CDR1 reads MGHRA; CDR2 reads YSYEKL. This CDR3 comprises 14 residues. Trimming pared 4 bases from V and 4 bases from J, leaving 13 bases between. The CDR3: CASSRYGGAYGYTF. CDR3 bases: TGCGCCAGCAGCCGATACGGGGGGGCCTATGGCTACACCTTC.

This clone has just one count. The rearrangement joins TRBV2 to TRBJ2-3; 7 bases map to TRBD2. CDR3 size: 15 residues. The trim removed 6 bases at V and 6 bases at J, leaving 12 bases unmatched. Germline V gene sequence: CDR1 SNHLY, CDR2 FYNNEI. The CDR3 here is CASSPRAGVSDTQYF. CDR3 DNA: TGTGCCAGCAGCCCGCGGGCGGGAGTGTCTGATACGCAGTATTTT.

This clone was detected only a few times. The CDR3 sequence: CASSNPGLAGGNEQFF. In DNA form, the CDR3 reads TGTGCCAGTAGTAACCCGGGACTAGCGGGAGGCAATGAGCAGTTCTTC. This sequence joins TRBV19 and TRBJ2-1; 15 bases map to TRBD2. Unmatched junction bases numbered 4, after V lost 4 bases and J lost 6 bases. The CDR3 consists of 16 residues. CDR1 is LNHDA, CDR2 SQIVND, per germline (reference sequence).

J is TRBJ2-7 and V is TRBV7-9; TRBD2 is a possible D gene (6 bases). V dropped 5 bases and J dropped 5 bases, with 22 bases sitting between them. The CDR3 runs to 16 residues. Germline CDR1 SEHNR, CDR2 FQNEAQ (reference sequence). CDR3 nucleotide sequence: TGTGCCAGCAGCCTCCCCGGGGGACTTGCGACCGACGAGCAGTACTTC. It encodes CASSLPGGLATDEQYF. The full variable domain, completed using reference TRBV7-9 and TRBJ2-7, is DTGVSQNPRHKITKRGQNVTFRCDPISEHNRLYWYRQTLGQGPEFLTYFQNEAQLEKSRLLSDRFSAERPKGSFSTLEIQRTEQGDSAMYLCASSLPGGLATDEQYFGPGTRLTVT.

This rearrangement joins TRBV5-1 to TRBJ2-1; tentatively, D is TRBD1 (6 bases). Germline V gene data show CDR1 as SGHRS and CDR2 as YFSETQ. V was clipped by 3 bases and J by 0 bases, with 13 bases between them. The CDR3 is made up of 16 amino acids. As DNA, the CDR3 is TGCGCCAGCAGCTGGATGATGACAGGCTCCTACAATGAGCAGTTCTTC. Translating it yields CASSWMMTGSYNEQFF. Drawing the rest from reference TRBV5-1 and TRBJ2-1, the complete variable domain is KAGVTQTPRYLIKTRGQQVTLSCSPISGHRSVSWYQQTPGQGLQFLFEYFSETQRNKGNFPGRFSGRQFSNSRSEMNVSTLELGDSALYLCASSWMMTGSYNEQFFGPGTRLTVL.

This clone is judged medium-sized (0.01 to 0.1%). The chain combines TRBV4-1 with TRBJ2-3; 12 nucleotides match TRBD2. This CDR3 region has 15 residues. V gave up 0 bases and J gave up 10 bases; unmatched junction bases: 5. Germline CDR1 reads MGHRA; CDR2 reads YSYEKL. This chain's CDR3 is CASSQELAGGRAQYF. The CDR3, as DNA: TGCGCCAGCAGCCAAGAACTAGCGGGAGGTCGCGCGCAGTATTTT.